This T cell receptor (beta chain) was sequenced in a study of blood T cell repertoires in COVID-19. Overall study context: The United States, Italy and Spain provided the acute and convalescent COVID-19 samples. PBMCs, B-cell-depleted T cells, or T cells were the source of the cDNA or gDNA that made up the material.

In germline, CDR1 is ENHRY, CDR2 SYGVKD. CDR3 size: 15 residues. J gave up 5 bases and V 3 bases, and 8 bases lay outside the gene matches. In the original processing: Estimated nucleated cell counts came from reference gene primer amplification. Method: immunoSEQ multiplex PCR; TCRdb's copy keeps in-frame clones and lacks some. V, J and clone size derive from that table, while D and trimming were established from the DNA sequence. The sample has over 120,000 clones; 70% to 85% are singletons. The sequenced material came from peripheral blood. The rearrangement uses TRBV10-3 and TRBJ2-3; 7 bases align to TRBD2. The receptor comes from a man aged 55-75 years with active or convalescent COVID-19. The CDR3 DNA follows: TGTGCCATCAGTGATGGAGGGAGGGCGGGAGATACGCAGTATTTT. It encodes CAISDGGRAGDTQYF.